This TCR beta chain is drawn from a study of blood T cell repertoires in COVID-19. Study at large: Researchers got acute and convalescent COVID-19 samples from the United States, Italy and Spain.

CDR1 and CDR2 (germline): LNHDA, SQIVND (reference sequence). This CDR3 comprises 16 residues. Trimming took 5 bases from V and 1 from J, leaving 17 bases between them. Cohorts were determined from participant-reported clinical history. Each recovered donor of Cohort 3 presented with two negative PCRs, clearance, or symptom resolution. Authors' data handling: Cell counts per sample came from amplifying reference gene primers. Method: immunoSEQ multiplex PCR; TCRdb's copy keeps in-frame clones and lacks some. V and J calls and clone size are given by that table; D and trimming were obtained from the DNA. The sample yields a few hundred thousand clones, roughly 89% seen once.

The receptor was derived from a woman aged 45-65 years who had recovered from COVID-19. Specimen: PBMCs or T cells enriched from blood (not recorded which). The chain has TRBV19 and TRBJ2-5, with D perhaps matching TRBD1 (6 bases). CDR3 protein: CASSPPGERVQETQYF. Here the CDR3 DNA reads TGTGCCAGTAGTCCTCCAGGGGAGAGGGTCCAAGAGACCCAGTACTTC.